This paragraph covers one T cell receptor (beta chain) sequence. The sample belongs to a study of blood T cell repertoires in COVID-19. Study as a whole: The United States, Italy and Spain provided the acute and convalescent COVID-19 samples. PBMCs, B-cell-depleted T cells, or T cells provided the cDNA or gDNA that made up the material.

Clones were read by immunoSEQ multiplex PCR, and TCRdb kept only the in-frame ones, dropping some. The table lists approximately 200,000 clones, over 75% of them singletons. CDR1 is SNHLY, CDR2 FYNNEI, per germline. V was clipped by 3 bases and J by 5 bases, with 13 bases between them. The CDR3 totals 14 residues. The chain is built from TRBV2 and TRBJ1-1; no clear D. The clonotype originates from a human donor with active or convalescent COVID-19. The donor label of this sample is uncertain. Sequenced material: peripheral blood. CDR3 sequence reads: CASSDSEGRTEAFF. The CDR3 region has the DNA TGTGCCAGCAGTGATTCGGAGGGAAGGACTGAAGCTTTCTTT. Full variable domain (missing parts from reference TRBV2 and TRBJ1-1): EPEVTQTPSHQVTQMGQEVILRCVPISNHLYFYWYRQILGQKVEFLVSFYNNEISEKSEIFDDQFSVERPDGSNFTLKIRSTKLEDSAMYFCASSDSEGRTEAFFGQGTRLTVV.